Shown below are 3 T cell receptor beta chains from a single sample sequenced in a study of blood T cell repertoires in COVID-19. Method: immunoSEQ multiplex PCR; TCRdb's copy keeps in-frame clones and lacks some. The sample has 70,000 to 85,000 clones, roughly 90% seen once. Sequencing was performed on peripheral blood. The source is a human donor in a cohort sampled during active COVID-19.

J is TRBJ1-3 and V is TRBV28; no clear D gene. CDR3 length: 13 residues. The germline V gene encodes CDR1 MDHEN and CDR2 SYDVKM. V lost 7 bases and J lost 2, with 9 bases in between. The CDR3 nucleotides are TGTGCCAGCACGGTTCGCCCTGGAAACACCATATATTTT. Translating gives CASTVRPGNTIYF.

CDR3 in DNA: TGTGCCAGCAGCCAAACTGGACAGAGGAATTCACCCCTCCACTTT. Protein: CASSQTGQRNSPLHF. The chain recombines TRBV14 with TRBJ1-6; D is perhaps TRBD1 (6 bases). Trimming removed 2 bases at V and 7 bases at J, with 12 bases between. Per germline, CDR1 SGHDN and CDR2 FVKESK. This CDR3 has 15 amino acids.

This clone appeared a single time. The J gene is TRBJ2-7, the V gene TRBV5-4, with TRBD1 matching 9 bases. The CDR3 has 15 residues. The V and J ends lost 3 bases and 2 bases, in that order; junction bases with no gene match: 6. The germline V gene has CDR1 SGHNT and CDR2 YYREEE (reference sequence). CDR3 sequence: CASSWGTGKPYEQYF. The CDR3 nucleotides read TGTGCCAGCAGCTGGGGGACAGGGAAACCCTACGAGCAGTACTTC. The full variable domain, rest sourced from reference TRBV5-4 and TRBJ2-7, is ETGVTQSPTHLIKTRGQQVTLRCSSQSGHNTVSWYQQALGQGPQFIFQYYREEENGRGNFPPRFSGLQFPNYSSELNVNALELDDSALYLCASSWGTGKPYEQYFGPGTRLTVT.